The 32 T cell receptor beta chains presented below share a single source sample, sequenced in a study of T cell clones after liver transplantation. Profiling relied on immunoSEQ multiplex PCR, and the TCRdb table lists in-frame clones only, not all of them. The sample shows around 75,000 clones, under 90% of them seen only once. The sequencing used CD4+ T cells from blood, collected less than 50 months after liver transplant. The source is a human patient who received a liver transplant. Some T cells here may be from the graft donor.

CDR3 loop: CAISAALARTYEQYF. CDR3 nucleotides: TGTGCCATCAGTGCCGCACTAGCGAGGACCTACGAGCAGTACTTC. This chain joins TRBV10-3 and TRBJ2-7, with TRBD2 matching over 7 bases. CDR3 length: 15 amino acids. The germline gives CDR1 ENHRY, CDR2 SYGVKD. The ends lost 4 bases at V and 2 bases at J; junction bases unmatched: 8.

The rearrangement uses TRBV10-3 and TRBJ1-5; maybe TRBD1 (5 bases). V lost 5 bases and J 1 base, leaving 9 bases between the germline ends. This CDR3 region has 14 residues. Germline values: CDR1 ENHRY, CDR2 SYGVKD. CDR3 bases: TGTGCCATCAGTTGGGACGGAAGCAATCAGCCCCAGCATTTT. It codes for CAISWDGSNQPQHF.

The chain joins TRBV7-2 to TRBJ2-3; 8 bases are shared with TRBD2. This CDR3 contains 14 residues. CDR1 is SGHTA, CDR2 FQGNSA, per germline. The J segment lost 4 bases and the V segment lost 6 bases, leaving 6 bases of the junction unmatched. This chain's CDR3 is CASSPGLASDTQYF. CDR3 bases: TGTGCCAGCAGTCCAGGACTAGCCTCAGATACGCAGTATTTT.

This clone is a singleton in its sample. In DNA, the CDR3 is TGCAGCGTTGCTACAGGGGTTCGGACTGAAGCTTTCTTT. Its translation is CSVATGVRTEAFF. J is TRBJ1-1 and V is TRBV29-1; 7 nucleotides match TRBD1. There are 13 residues in the CDR3. J lost 5 bases, V lost 4 bases, and 7 bases had no gene match. The V gene's germline CDR1 is SQVTM and CDR2 ANQGSEA.

This chain links TRBV5-1 with TRBJ1-3; the D is unclear. The germline gives CDR1 SGHRS, CDR2 YFSETQ. Trimming shortened V by 4 bases and J by 0 bases, and 11 bases separated the two germline ends. This CDR3 is built from 15 residues. For the CDR3, the DNA is TGCGCCAGCAGCACGGCAGCTACCTCTGGAAACACCATATATTTT. Protein product: CASSTAATSGNTIYF.

V is TRBV25-1 and J is TRBJ2-3; TRBD1 is a possible D gene (5 bases). This CDR3 has 18 amino acids. With 2 bases removed from V and 1 base from J, the gap between germline ends came to 19 bases. Germline V gene lookup returns CDR1 MGHDK and CDR2 SYGVNS. The DNA of the CDR3 is TGTGCCAGCAGTGAAACAGGCCGAACGTTGATCGGCACAGATACGCAGTATTTT. As protein: CASSETGRTLIGTDTQYF.

The gene calls are TRBV19 and TRBJ2-1; D gene unclear. This CDR3 is 14 amino acids long. The germline V gene has CDR1 LNHDA and CDR2 SQIVND (reference sequence). Trimming took 7 bases from V and 2 from J, leaving 12 bases between them. Here the CDR3 DNA reads TGTGCCAGTACCTACAGTGGTACCTACAATGAGCAGTTCTTC. It codes for CASTYSGTYNEQFF. Using reference TRBV19 and TRBJ2-1 for the parts outside the CDR3, the full variable domain is DGGITQSPKYLFRKEGQNVTLSCEQNLNHDAMYWYRQDPGQGLRLIYYSQIVNDFQKGDIAEGYSVSREKKESFPLTVTSAQKNPTAFYLCASTYSGTYNEQFFGPGTRLTVL.

A few counts support this clone. This chain connects TRBV11-3 to TRBJ2-5, with 15 bases aligning to TRBD2. Germline V gives CDR1 SGHNT, CDR2 YENEEA. CDR3 size: 16 residues. The trim removed 5 bases at V and 4 bases at J, leaving 5 bases unmatched. CDR3 region: CASSTRTSGGGETQYF. For the CDR3, the DNA is TGTGCCAGCAGCACCCGGACTAGCGGGGGGGGAGAGACCCAGTACTTC.

The rearrangement links TRBV9 to TRBJ1-2, with TRBD1 identical over 9 bases. Trimming cost V 4 bases and J 4 bases; bases outside gene matches: 5. The V gene's germline CDR1 is SGDLS and CDR2 YYNGEE. The CDR3 is 14 amino acids. The CDR3 bases are TGTGCCAGCAGCAGGGAGGGACAGGGCTATGGCTACACCTTC. Its translation: CASSREGQGYGYTF.

The chain recombines TRBV5-4 with TRBJ2-7, with 11 bases matching TRBD2. Trimming at V came to 4 bases and at J to 4 bases, leaving 7 bases not matched to a gene. The length of the CDR3 is 15 residues. Germline loops: CDR1 SGHNT, CDR2 YYREEE (reference sequence). CDR3 sequence (DNA): TGTGCCAGCAGCCGAACTAGCGGGAGTCGATACGAGCAGTACTTC. Protein product: CASSRTSGSRYEQYF.

The chain uses TRBV28 and TRBJ1-1, with D possibly being TRBD1 (6 bases). Germline loops: CDR1 MDHEN, CDR2 SYDVKM. Deletions cut 2 bases from V and 5 bases from J, with 21 bases between. CDR3 length equals 17 residues. The CDR3 DNA reads as TGTGCCAGCAGTTTACTCGGCTTTAAAGGGGGAAGGACTGAAGCTTTCTTT. Its protein is CASSLLGFKGGRTEAFF.

A single count supports this clone. This chain connects TRBV12-5 to TRBJ2-2, with 7 bases matching TRBD1. Germline-derived CDR1 and CDR2 are LGHNT and FRNRAP. J was trimmed by 5 bases and V by 1 base; bases with no gene match: 1. The CDR3 consists of 14 residues. The CDR3 protein is CASGLDRGTGELFF. The CDR3 nucleotides read TGTGCTAGTGGTTTGGACAGGGGAACCGGGGAGCTGTTTTTT.

V is TRBV6-4 and J is TRBJ2-7; D may be TRBD2 (6 bases). Trimming removed 3 bases from V and 3 bases from J, with 12 bases in between. Germline V gives CDR1 MRHNA, CDR2 SNTAGT. The CDR3 spans 14 residues. CDR3 residues: CASSDTLGGYEQYF. The CDR3 DNA sequence: TGTGCCAGCAGTGATACCCTGGGGGGCTACGAGCAGTACTTC.

J is TRBJ2-7 and V is TRBV21-1; the tabulated D call, TRBD2, remains unverified against the DNA. TRBV21-1 is given as a pseudogene. The CDR3 length is 15 residues. DNA of the CDR3: TGTGCCAGCAGCATAGGACTAGCGGATGCCTACGAGCAGTACTTC. This translates into CASSIGLADAYEQYF.

The chain joins TRBV7-6 to TRBJ1-4; 8 bases map to TRBD1. The CDR3 extends over 15 amino acids. Germline V gene data show CDR1 as SGHVS and CDR2 as FNYEAQ. Trimming removed 5 bases from V and 3 bases from J; junction bases left unmatched: 5. CDR3 sequence reads: CASSLFRGPNEKLFF. The CDR3 coding sequence is TGTGCCAGCAGCCTGTTCAGGGGGCCTAATGAAAAACTGTTTTTT. Based on the CDR3 plus reference TRBV7-6 and TRBJ1-4, the full variable domain is GAGVSQSPRYKVTKRGQDVALRCDPISGHVSLYWYRQALGQGPEFLTYFNYEAQQDKSGLPNDRFSAERPEGSISTLTIQRTEQRDSAMYRCASSLFRGPNEKLFFGSGTQLSVL.

V and J are TRBV5-1 and TRBJ1-2; 8 bases align to TRBD1. Looked up from germline, CDR1 is SGHRS and CDR2 is YFSETQ. The CDR3 is 12 residues long. The V gene end was trimmed by 4 bases and the J gene end by 6 bases; junction bases not matched to a gene: 2. This CDR3 reads CASSADRDGYTF. The CDR3 DNA is TGCGCCAGCAGCGCGGACAGGGATGGCTACACCTTC.

The genes are TRBV18 and TRBJ1-6; D ambiguous. There are 15 residues in the CDR3. The V and J ends lost 6 bases and 0 bases respectively, with 9 bases between them. Germline V lookup: CDR1 KGHSH, CDR2 LQKENI. CDR3 sequence (DNA): TGTGCCAGCTCCCCGGAGTTCTCCTATAATTCACCCCTCCACTTT. Amino acid sequence: CASSPEFSYNSPLHF.

The V call is TRBV7-2, the J call TRBJ1-2, with D uncertain. Trimming shortened V by 5 bases and J by 5 bases, and 12 bases separated the two germline ends. There are 13 residues in the CDR3. The germline gives CDR1 SGHTA, CDR2 FQGNSA. This CDR3 is CASSPRETYGYTF. CDR3 in DNA: TGTGCCAGCAGCCCCAGAGAGACTTATGGCTACACCTTC.

J is TRBJ2-6 and V is TRBV27, with a possible D match to TRBD2 (5 bases). The CDR3 contains 18 residues. The V end was cut by 3 bases, the J end by 2 bases, with 17 bases between. Germline values: CDR1 MNHEY, CDR2 SMNVEV (reference sequence). The CDR3 DNA reads TGTGCCAGCAGTTTCCGTCCCCCCAGTAGCGCTGGGGCCAACGTCCTGACTTTC. Its protein product is CASSFRPPSSAGANVLTF. Variable domain in full (rest from reference TRBV27 and TRBJ2-6): EAQVTQNPRYLITVTGKKLTVTCSQNMNHEYMSWYRQDPGLGLRQIYYSMNVEVTDKGDVPEGYKVSRKEKRNFPLILESPSPNQTSLYFCASSFRPPSSAGANVLTFGAGSRLTVL.

This sequence joins TRBV7-2 and TRBJ2-5; 16 nucleotides line up with TRBD2. The CDR3 sequence is 16 residues long. V shed 5 bases, J shed 5 bases, and the junction held 5 bases outside the gene matches. Germline V lookup: CDR1 SGHTA, CDR2 FQGNSA. The CDR3 DNA reads as TGTGCCAGCAGCGCGGGACTAGCGGGGGGGCAGGAGACCCAGTACTTC. Its translation is CASSAGLAGGQETQYF.

This rearrangement joins TRBV7-9 to TRBJ2-7; D uncertain. V shed 7 bases and J shed 0 bases, with 10 bases lying between them. Per the germline V gene, CDR1 is SEHNR and CDR2 is FQNEAQ (reference sequence). The CDR3 totals 13 residues. CDR3 sequence (DNA): TGTGCCAGCACCTCCGCCACCTCCTACGAGCAGTACTTC. It translates to CASTSATSYEQYF.

The rearrangement joins TRBV19 to TRBJ2-4; D unresolved. In germline, CDR1 is LNHDA, CDR2 SQIVND (reference sequence). The CDR3 runs to 14 residues. Trimming took off 3 bases at V and 3 bases at J, with 9 bases between the two ends. The CDR3 nucleotides read TGTGCCAGTAGTATTATGGATAGCAAAAACATTCAGTACTTC. It is translated as CASSIMDSKNIQYF.

V gene TRBV28 combines with J gene TRBJ1-2; possibly TRBD1 for D (6 bases). CDR3 length: 13 amino acids. V lost 4 bases and J 0 bases, leaving 6 bases between the germline ends. Germline V gene lookup returns CDR1 MDHEN and CDR2 SYDVKM. The CDR3 DNA reads TGTGCCAGCAGTTCAGGGGCTAACTATGGCTACACCTTC. Encoded protein: CASSSGANYGYTF.

This clone appeared a single time. The J gene is TRBJ1-3, the V gene TRBV28; D unclear. This CDR3 has 13 residues. Germline V gives CDR1 MDHEN, CDR2 SYDVKM. As DNA, the CDR3 is TGTGCTAGCGGGGTAGAAACTGGAAACACCATATATTTT. Protein product: CASGVETGNTIYF.

The chain is built from TRBV28 and TRBJ2-7, with no clear D. Germline assignment: CDR1 MDHEN and CDR2 SYDVKM. The CDR3 covers 11 residues. The ends were cut back, 3 bases at V and 4 bases at J, with 4 bases in the middle. CDR3 region: CASSLKYEQYF. CDR3 DNA sequence: TGTGCCAGCAGTTTGAAGTACGAGCAGTACTTC.

V is TRBV6-1 and J is TRBJ2-7, with TRBD2 matching 10 bases. CDR3 size: 13 residues. Germline V gene data show CDR1 as MNHNS and CDR2 as SASEGT. Trimming at V came to 10 bases and at J to 3 bases, leaving 6 bases not matched to a gene. The CDR3 coding sequence is TGTGCCACCGAGCGGGGGGGCGGCTACGAGCAGTACTTC. It translates to CATERGGGYEQYF.

The genes are TRBV6-1 and TRBJ2-5; TRBD2 matches at 7 bases. Looked up from germline, CDR1 is MNHNS and CDR2 is SASEGT. The CDR3 is 15 amino acids. V lost 2 bases, J lost 4 bases, and 7 bases stayed unmatched. CDR3 bases: TGTGCCAGCAGTGAAATAGCGGGTGGTCGAGAGACCCAGTACTTC. Protein product: CASSEIAGGRETQYF.

The V and J genes are TRBV6-5 and TRBJ2-1, with 9 bases matching TRBD2. The germline V gene encodes CDR1 MNHEY and CDR2 SVGAGI. Trimming cost V 1 base and J 8 bases; bases outside gene matches: 3. This CDR3 spans 14 amino acids. The CDR3 region has the DNA TGTGCCAGCAGTTACTTGGGACTAGCCGATGAGCAGTTCTTC. This gives the protein CASSYLGLADEQFF.

The V and J genes are TRBV7-2 and TRBJ1-2; D gene unclear. The germline V and J ends were trimmed by 5 bases and 1 base, with 11 bases remaining between them. The CDR3 totals 14 residues. Germline V lookup: CDR1 SGHTA, CDR2 FQGNSA. CDR3: CASSPSGSNYGYTF. The DNA for the CDR3 is TGTGCCAGCAGCCCGTCGGGCAGTAACTATGGCTACACCTTC.

The gene calls are TRBV5-6 and TRBJ2-6; possibly TRBD1 for D (6 bases). Trimming removed 4 bases from V and 1 base from J, with 12 bases in between. The CDR3 extends over 16 amino acids. CDR1 and CDR2 from the germline V gene are SGHDT and YYEEEE. As DNA, the CDR3 is TGTGCCAGCAGCCGGGACACGAGTTCTGGGGCCAACGTCCTGACTTTC. Translated: CASSRDTSSGANVLTF.

The V call is TRBV5-4, the J call TRBJ1-6, with unresolved D. Between the trimmed V and J ends, which lost 0 bases and 7 bases, there was a span of 14 bases. CDR1 and CDR2 from the germline V gene are SGHNT and YYREEE (reference sequence). The CDR3 has 16 amino acids. Here the CDR3 reads CASSLATGARNSPLHF. The CDR3 DNA is TGTGCCAGCAGCTTGGCAACGGGCGCGAGGAATTCACCCCTCCACTTT. Based on the CDR3 plus reference TRBV5-4 and TRBJ1-6, the full variable domain is ETGVTQSPTHLIKTRGQQVTLRCSSQSGHNTVSWYQQALGQGPQFIFQYYREEENGRGNFPPRFSGLQFPNYSSELNVNALELDDSALYLCASSLATGARNSPLHFGNGTRLTVT.

The gene calls are TRBV28 and TRBJ2-7; the D gene is possibly TRBD2 (6 bases). The CDR3 length is 16 residues. Germline assignment: CDR1 MDHEN and CDR2 SYDVKM. V was cut by 4 bases and J by 2 bases, with 18 bases left in between. The CDR3 DNA sequence: TGTGCCAGCAGTTCGATTGGAGGGCAGCTAGCCTACGAGCAGTACTTC. Translated, it gives CASSSIGGQLAYEQYF.